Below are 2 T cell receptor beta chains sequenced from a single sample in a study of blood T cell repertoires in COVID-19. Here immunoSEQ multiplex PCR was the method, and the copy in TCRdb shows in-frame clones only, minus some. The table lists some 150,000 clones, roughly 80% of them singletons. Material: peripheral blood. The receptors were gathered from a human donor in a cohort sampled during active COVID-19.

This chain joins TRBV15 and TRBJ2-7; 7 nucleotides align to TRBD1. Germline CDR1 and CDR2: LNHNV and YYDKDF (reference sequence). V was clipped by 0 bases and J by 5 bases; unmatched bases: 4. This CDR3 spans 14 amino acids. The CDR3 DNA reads TGTGCCACCAGCAGAGATAAGGGGGCGAACGAGCAGTACGTC. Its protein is CATSRDKGANEQYV.

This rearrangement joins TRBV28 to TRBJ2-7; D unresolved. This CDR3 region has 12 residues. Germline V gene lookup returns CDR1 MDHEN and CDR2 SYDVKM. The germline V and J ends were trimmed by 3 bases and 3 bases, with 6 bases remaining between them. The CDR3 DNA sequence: TGTGCCAGCAGTTTTTCCCGCTACGAGCAGTACTTC. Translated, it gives CASSFSRYEQYF.